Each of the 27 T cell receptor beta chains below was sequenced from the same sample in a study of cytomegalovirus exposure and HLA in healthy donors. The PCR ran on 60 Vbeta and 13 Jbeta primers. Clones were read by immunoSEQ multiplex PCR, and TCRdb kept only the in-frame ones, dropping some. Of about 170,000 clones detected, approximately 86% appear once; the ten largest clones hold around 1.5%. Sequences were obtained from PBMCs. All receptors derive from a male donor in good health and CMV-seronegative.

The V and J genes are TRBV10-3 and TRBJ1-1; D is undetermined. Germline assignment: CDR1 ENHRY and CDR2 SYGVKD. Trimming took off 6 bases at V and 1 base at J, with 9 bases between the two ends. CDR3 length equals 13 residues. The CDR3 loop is CAISLQSNTEAFF. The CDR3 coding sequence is TGTGCCATCAGCTTACAGTCGAACACTGAAGCTTTCTTT.

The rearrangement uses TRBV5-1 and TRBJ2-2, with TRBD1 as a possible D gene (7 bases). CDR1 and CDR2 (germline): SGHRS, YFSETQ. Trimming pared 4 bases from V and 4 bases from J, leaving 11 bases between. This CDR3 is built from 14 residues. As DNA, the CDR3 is TGCGCCAGCAGCCAGGGGGGAATCACCGGGGAGCTGTTTTTT. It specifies CASSQGGITGELFF. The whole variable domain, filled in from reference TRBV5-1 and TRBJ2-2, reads KAGVTQTPRYLIKTRGQQVTLSCSPISGHRSVSWYQQTPGQGLQFLFEYFSETQRNKGNFPGRFSGRQFSNSRSEMNVSTLELGDSALYLCASSQGGITGELFFGEGSRLTVL.

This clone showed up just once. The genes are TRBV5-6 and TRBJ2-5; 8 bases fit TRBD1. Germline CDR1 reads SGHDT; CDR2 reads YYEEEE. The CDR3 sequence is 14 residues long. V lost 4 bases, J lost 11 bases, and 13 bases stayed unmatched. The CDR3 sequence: CASSIGTGLSVQYF. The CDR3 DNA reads TGTGCCAGCAGCATCGGGACAGGCCTTTCGGTGCAGTACTTC.

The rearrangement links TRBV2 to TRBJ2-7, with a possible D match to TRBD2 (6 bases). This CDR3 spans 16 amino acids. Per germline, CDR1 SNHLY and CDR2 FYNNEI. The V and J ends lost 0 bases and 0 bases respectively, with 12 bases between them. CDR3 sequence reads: CASSEALGGNSYEQYF. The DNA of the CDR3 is TGTGCCAGCAGTGAAGCGCTGGGCGGGAACTCCTACGAGCAGTACTTC.

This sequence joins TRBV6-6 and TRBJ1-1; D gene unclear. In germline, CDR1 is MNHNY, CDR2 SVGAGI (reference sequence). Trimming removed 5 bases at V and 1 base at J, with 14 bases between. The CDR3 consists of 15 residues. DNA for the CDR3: TGTGCCAGCAGTAGGACTGTCGGACCGAACACTGAAGCTTTCTTT. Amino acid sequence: CASSRTVGPNTEAFF.

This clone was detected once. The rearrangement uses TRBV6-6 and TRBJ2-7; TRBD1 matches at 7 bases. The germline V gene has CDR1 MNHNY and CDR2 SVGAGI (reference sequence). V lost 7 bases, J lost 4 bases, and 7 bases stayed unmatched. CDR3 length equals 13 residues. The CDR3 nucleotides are TGTGCCAGCAACAGGGACAGCACTTACGAGCAGTACTTC. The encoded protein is CASNRDSTYEQYF.

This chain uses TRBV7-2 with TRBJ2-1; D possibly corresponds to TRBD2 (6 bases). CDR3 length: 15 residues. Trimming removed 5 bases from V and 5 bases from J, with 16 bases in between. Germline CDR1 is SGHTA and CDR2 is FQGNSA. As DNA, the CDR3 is TGTGCCAGCAGCCTAGAGGCGGGACTTAACAATGAGCAGTTCTTC. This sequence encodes CASSLEAGLNNEQFF.

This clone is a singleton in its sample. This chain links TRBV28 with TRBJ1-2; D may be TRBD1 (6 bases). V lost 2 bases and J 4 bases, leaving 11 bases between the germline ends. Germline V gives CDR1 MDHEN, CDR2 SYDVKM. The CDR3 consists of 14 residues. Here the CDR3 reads CASSLGQKFYGYTF. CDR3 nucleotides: TGTGCCAGCAGTTTAGGACAGAAGTTCTATGGCTACACCTTC.

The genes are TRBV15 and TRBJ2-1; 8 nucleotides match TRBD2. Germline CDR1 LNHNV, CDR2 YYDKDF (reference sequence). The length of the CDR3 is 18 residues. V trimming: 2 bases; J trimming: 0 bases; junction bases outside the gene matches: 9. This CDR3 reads CATSRSRTSRSSYNEQFF. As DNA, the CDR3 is TGTGCCACCAGCAGATCGCGGACTAGCAGGAGCTCCTACAATGAGCAGTTCTTC.

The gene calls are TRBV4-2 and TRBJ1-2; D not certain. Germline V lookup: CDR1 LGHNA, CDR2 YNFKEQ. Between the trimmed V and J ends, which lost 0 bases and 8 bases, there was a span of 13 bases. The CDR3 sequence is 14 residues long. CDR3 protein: CASSQDPWENGYTF. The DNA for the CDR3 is TGTGCCAGCAGCCAAGATCCGTGGGAGAACGGCTACACCTTC.

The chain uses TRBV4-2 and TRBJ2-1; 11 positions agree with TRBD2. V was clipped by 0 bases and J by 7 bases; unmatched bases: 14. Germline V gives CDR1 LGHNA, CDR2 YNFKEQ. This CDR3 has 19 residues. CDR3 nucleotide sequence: TGTGCCAGCAGCCAAGACCCGGGACTAGCGGCCCAAAGCACGAATGAGCAGTTCTTC. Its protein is CASSQDPGLAAQSTNEQFF.

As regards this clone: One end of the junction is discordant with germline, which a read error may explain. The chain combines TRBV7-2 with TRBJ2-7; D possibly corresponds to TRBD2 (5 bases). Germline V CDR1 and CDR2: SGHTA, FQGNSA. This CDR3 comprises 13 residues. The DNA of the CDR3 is TGTGCCAGCAGCTTACGGGCTAGCTACGAGCAGTATTTC. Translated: CASSLRASYEQYF.

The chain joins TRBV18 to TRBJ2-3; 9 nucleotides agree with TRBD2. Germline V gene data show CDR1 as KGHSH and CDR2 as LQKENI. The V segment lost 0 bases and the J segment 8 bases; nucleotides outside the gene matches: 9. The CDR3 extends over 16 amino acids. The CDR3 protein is CASSPPSLAGIGTQYF. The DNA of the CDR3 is TGTGCCAGCTCACCACCGTCGCTAGCGGGGATCGGTACGCAGTATTTT.

The DNA for the CDR3 is TGTGCCAGCTCACCACCTCTAGCGGGGGGTAGGTCAGATACGCAGTATTTT. This gives the protein CASSPPLAGGRSDTQYF. V usage is TRBV18 and J usage is TRBJ2-3, with 11 bases matching TRBD2. From germline, CDR1 is KGHSH and CDR2 LQKENI. The CDR3 runs 17 residues. J was trimmed by 4 bases and V by 0 bases; bases with no gene match: 6. Supplemented by reference TRBV18 and TRBJ2-3, the full variable domain reads NAGVMQNPRHLVRRRGQEARLRCSPMKGHSHVYWYRQLPEEGLKFMVYLQKENIIDESGMPKERFSAEFPKEGPSILRIQQVVRGDSAAYFCASSPPLAGGRSDTQYFGPGTRLTVL.

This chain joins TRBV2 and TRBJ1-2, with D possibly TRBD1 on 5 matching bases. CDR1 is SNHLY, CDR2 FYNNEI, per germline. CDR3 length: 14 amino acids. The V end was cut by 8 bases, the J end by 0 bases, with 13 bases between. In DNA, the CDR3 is TGTGCCAGCCTCCCAGGGCCGGCTAACTATGGCTACACCTTC. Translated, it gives CASLPGPANYGYTF. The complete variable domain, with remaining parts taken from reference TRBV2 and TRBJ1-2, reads EPEVTQTPSHQVTQMGQEVILRCVPISNHLYFYWYRQILGQKVEFLVSFYNNEISEKSEIFDDQFSVERPDGSNFTLKIRSTKLEDSAMYFCASLPGPANYGYTFGSGTRLTVV.

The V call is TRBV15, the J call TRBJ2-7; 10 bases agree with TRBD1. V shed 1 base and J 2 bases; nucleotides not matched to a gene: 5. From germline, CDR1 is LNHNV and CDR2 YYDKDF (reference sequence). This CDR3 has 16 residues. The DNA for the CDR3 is TGTGCCACCAGCAGAGTTTCGACAGGGGGCGCCTACGAGCAGTACTTC. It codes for CATSRVSTGGAYEQYF.

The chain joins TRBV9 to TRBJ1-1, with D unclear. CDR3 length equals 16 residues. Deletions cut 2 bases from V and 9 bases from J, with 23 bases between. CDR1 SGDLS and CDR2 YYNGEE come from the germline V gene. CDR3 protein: CASSVGSLGREGQAFF. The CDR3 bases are TGTGCCAGCAGCGTTGGTTCCTTAGGGAGGGAAGGGCAAGCTTTCTTT.

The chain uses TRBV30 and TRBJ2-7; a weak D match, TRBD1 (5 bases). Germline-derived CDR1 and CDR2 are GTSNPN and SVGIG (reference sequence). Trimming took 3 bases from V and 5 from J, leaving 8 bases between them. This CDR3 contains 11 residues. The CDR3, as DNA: TGTGCCTGGAGGGACAAGGACGAGCAGTACTTC. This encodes CAWRDKDEQYF.

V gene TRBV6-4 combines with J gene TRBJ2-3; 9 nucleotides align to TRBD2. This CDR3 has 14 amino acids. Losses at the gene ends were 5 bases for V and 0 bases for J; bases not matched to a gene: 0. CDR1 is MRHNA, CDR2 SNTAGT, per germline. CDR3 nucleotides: TGTGCCAGCAGTACTAGCGGGAGCACAGATACGCAGTATTTT. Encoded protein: CASSTSGSTDTQYF.

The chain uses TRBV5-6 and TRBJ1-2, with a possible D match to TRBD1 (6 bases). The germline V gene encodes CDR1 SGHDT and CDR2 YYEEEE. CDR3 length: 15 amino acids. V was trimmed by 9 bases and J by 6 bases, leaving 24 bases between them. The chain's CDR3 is CATSGQQRMVHGYTF. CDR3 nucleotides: TGTGCCACTTCGGGACAACAAAGGATGGTGCATGGCTACACCTTC.

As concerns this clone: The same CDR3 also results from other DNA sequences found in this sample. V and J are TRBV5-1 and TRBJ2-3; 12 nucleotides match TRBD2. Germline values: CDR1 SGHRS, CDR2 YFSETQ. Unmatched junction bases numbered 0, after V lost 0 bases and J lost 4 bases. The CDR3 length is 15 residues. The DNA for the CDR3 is TGCGCCAGCAGCTTGGGACTAGCGGGAGCAGATACGCAGTATTTT. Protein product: CASSLGLAGADTQYF.

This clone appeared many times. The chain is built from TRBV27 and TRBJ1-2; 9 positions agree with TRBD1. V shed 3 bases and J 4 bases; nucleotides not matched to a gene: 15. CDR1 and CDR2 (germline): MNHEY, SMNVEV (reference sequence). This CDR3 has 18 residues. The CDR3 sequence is CASSFRYYRDRDTYGYTF. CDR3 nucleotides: TGTGCCAGCAGTTTCCGCTATTACCGGGACAGGGACACCTATGGCTACACCTTC.

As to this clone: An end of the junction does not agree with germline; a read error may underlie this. CDR3 in DNA: TGTACCAGCAGTGACTCGGCGAGGCGGGGGGGATCGACCCAGTACTTC. This codes for CTSSDSARRGGSTQYF. The chain is built from TRBV6-4 and TRBJ2-5; 9 bases line up with TRBD2. Germline V gives CDR1 MRHNA, CDR2 SNTAGT. This CDR3 is built from 16 residues.

CDR3 sequence (DNA): TGCAGCGTTGTGGGGGCGCAAGGAGAGGAAAAACTGTTTTTT. Its protein product is CSVVGAQGEEKLFF. The V call is TRBV29-1, the J call TRBJ1-4; a possible D gene is TRBD1 (6 bases). The length of the CDR3 is 14 residues. Germline V gene lookup returns CDR1 SQVTM and CDR2 ANQGSEA. Trimming shortened V by 4 bases and J by 8 bases, and 17 bases separated the two germline ends.

The CDR3 nucleotides read TGTGCCAGCAGTCCTCCGGAAGGGGATACTGAAGCTTTCTTT. Its protein product is CASSPPEGDTEAFF. The chain couples TRBV5-6 to TRBJ1-1, with TRBD1 as a possible D gene (5 bases). Germline V gene data show CDR1 as SGHDT and CDR2 as YYEEEE. This CDR3 contains 14 residues. V gave up 5 bases and J gave up 5 bases, with 16 bases separating them.

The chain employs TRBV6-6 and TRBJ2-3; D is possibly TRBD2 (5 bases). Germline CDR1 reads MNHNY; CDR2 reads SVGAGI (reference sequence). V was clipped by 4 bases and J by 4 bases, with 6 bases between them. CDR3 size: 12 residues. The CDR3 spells CASSSDSDTQYF. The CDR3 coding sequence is TGTGCCAGCAGTTCGGACTCAGATACGCAGTATTTT.

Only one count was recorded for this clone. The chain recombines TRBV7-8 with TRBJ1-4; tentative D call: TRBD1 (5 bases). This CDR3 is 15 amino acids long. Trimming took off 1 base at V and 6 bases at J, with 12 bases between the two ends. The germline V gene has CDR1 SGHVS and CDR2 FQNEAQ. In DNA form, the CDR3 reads TGTGCCAGCAGCTTAGGCGGCGGGGCCGATGAAAAACTGTTTTTT. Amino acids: CASSLGGGADEKLFF.